The clone carrying this T cell receptor beta chain was observed once. Antigen specificity is unknown. The data originate from a study of cytomegalovirus exposure and HLA in healthy donors. The PCR had 60 Vbeta and 13 Jbeta primers. The method was immunoSEQ multiplex PCR; TCRdb's version includes in-frame clones alone and lacks a portion of them. Of 100,000 or so clones listed, around 83% are singletons. The CDR3 totals 16 residues. Germline V lookup: CDR1 LGHNA, CDR2 YSLEER. With 0 bases removed from V and 1 base from J, the gap between germline ends came to 10 bases. Study findings and constraints: Cytomegalovirus association was listed for about 150 TCR beta chains. Reportedly, cytomegalovirus status was diagnosed with high sensitivity and specificity. With later analysis, a missense DCLRE1C variant became linked to TCR beta V- and J-gene trimming. CMV serostatus stood as the only immune exposure information on hand.

The TCR sequence derives from a woman between 18 and 29 years old in good health and CMV-seronegative. The sample was PBMCs. The chain joins TRBV4-3 to TRBJ2-1; D is possibly TRBD2 (5 bases). CDR3 region: CASSQDSPGSYNEQFF. The CDR3, as DNA: TGCGCCAGCAGCCAAGATTCGCCGGGGTCCTACAATGAGCAGTTCTTC.